These 10 T cell receptor beta chains originate from one sample sequenced in a study of shared T cell receptors in the human thymus. The assay was immunoSEQ multiplex PCR, and TCRdb's table has in-frame clones only and misses some. The sample holds hundreds of thousands of clones, roughly 90% seen once. These data also featured in a second study, about human thymus T cells.

Sequenced material: thymocytes. The source of these receptors is a boy under three years old with a congenital heart defect.

This clone was found once. The chain links TRBV28 to TRBJ2-7, with a tentative D call TRBD2 (5 bases). V was cut by 6 bases and J by 0 bases, with 15 bases left in between. Per germline, CDR1 MDHEN and CDR2 SYDVKM. This CDR3 is 15 amino acids long. In DNA, the CDR3 is TGTGCCAGCAGCCGCAGCGGACCCTCCTCCTACGAGCAGTACTTC. Translating it yields CASSRSGPSSYEQYF. Drawing the rest from reference TRBV28 and TRBJ2-7, the complete variable domain is DVKVTQSSRYLVKRTGEKVFLECVQDMDHENMFWYRQDPGLGLRLIYFSYDVKMKEKGDIPEGYSVSREKKERFSLILESASTNQTSMYLCASSRSGPSSYEQYFGPGTRLTVT.

This sequence joins TRBV5-1 and TRBJ2-4; possible D gene TRBD1, 5 bases. V was clipped by 7 bases and J by 0 bases, with 17 bases between them. The V gene's germline CDR1 is SGHRS and CDR2 YFSETQ. The CDR3 has 16 amino acids. The CDR3 region is CASSMVPGIAKNIQYF. DNA for the CDR3: TGCGCCAGCTCTATGGTCCCAGGGATAGCCAAAAACATTCAGTACTTC.

The chain uses TRBV7-2 and TRBJ2-3; 11 bases match TRBD2. There are 18 residues in the CDR3. Germline V gene data show CDR1 as SGHTA and CDR2 as FQGNSA. Trimming cost V 5 bases and J 2 bases; bases outside gene matches: 12. CDR3 region: CASSPRGRLAGYTDTQYF. The CDR3 coding sequence is TGTGCCAGCAGCCCAAGGGGCCGACTAGCGGGATACACAGATACGCAGTATTTT.

This chain links TRBV10-3 with TRBJ2-1; 7 nucleotides match TRBD1. After removal of 6 bases from V and 2 bases from J, the junction contained 4 bases not matched to a gene. Germline V gene data show CDR1 as ENHRY and CDR2 as SYGVKD. The CDR3 runs 14 residues. CDR3 DNA: TGTGCCATCAGGACAGGGCAGGCCTACAATGAGCAGTTCTTC. It yields the protein CAIRTGQAYNEQFF.

The CDR3 protein is CAWTPGGEQYF. CDR3 in DNA: TGTGCCTGGACTCCAGGGGGCGAGCAGTACTTC. The chain uses TRBV30 and TRBJ2-7; 7 bases line up with TRBD1. The CDR3 loop spans 11 amino acids. CDR1 and CDR2 (germline): GTSNPN, SVGIG (reference sequence). V lost 4 bases, J lost 6 bases, and 3 bases stayed unmatched.

This clone was seen once. DNA of the CDR3: TGTGCCACCAGCAGCGGCGACCGGGTTAGGAGCTCCTACGAGCAGTACTTC. Translated, it gives CATSSGDRVRSSYEQYF. V is TRBV15 and J is TRBJ2-7; D ambiguous. The CDR3 is 17 amino acids. Germline CDR1 is LNHNV and CDR2 is YYDKDF (reference sequence). Trimming pared 3 bases from V and 0 bases from J, leaving 18 bases between.

The chain carries TRBV10-1 and TRBJ2-7; 9 bases line up with TRBD1. After removal of 7 bases from V and 2 bases from J, the junction contained 9 bases not matched to a gene. The CDR3 is made up of 15 amino acids. The V gene's germline CDR1 is WNHNN and CDR2 SYGVQD (reference sequence). The chain's CDR3 is CASNTTGGAPYEQYF. The CDR3 bases are TGCGCCAGCAATACAACAGGGGGCGCCCCCTACGAGCAGTACTTC.

The J gene is TRBJ2-7, the V gene TRBV30; D unresolved. From germline, CDR1 is GTSNPN and CDR2 SVGIG (reference sequence). The CDR3 contains 14 residues. Trimming took 2 bases from V and 2 from J, leaving 13 bases between them. Written as DNA, the CDR3 is TGTGCCTGGAGTTCCCCCTTACAACCCTACGAGCAGTACTTC. It translates to CAWSSPLQPYEQYF.

CDR3: CASSQEVTGGEQYF. As DNA, the CDR3 is TGTGCCAGCAGCCAAGAAGTCACCGGGGGCGAGCAGTACTTC. V usage is TRBV11-3 and J usage is TRBJ2-7, with TRBD2 as a possible D gene (6 bases). This CDR3 region has 14 residues. Germline V gene sequence: CDR1 SGHNT, CDR2 YENEEA. Trimming pared 5 bases from V and 6 bases from J, leaving 17 bases between.

V is TRBV27 and J is TRBJ2-1; TRBD1 might be the D (6 bases). CDR1 MNHEY and CDR2 SMNVEV come from the germline V gene (reference sequence). This CDR3 is 17 amino acids long. Trimming left V 7 bases short and J 0 bases short, with 19 bases between. CDR3 nucleotide sequence: TGTGCCAGCAAGGGACACAAGAGGCCCAGCTCCTACAATGAGCAGTTCTTC. Translation: CASKGHKRPSSYNEQFF.